The source of this T cell receptor (beta chain) is a study of regulatory T cells in long-lasting Graves disease. General study points: Persistent disease was characterized by preferential usage of TRBV28, TRBJ1-2 and TRBJ2-5.

In germline, CDR1 is MNHNS, CDR2 SASEGT. CDR3 length equals 16 residues. V lost 7 bases and J 2 bases, leaving 15 bases between the germline ends. This clonotype has just a few counts. The antigen is undetermined. CDR3-region Arm-PCR and iRepertoire HTBI primers produced the TCR beta libraries. The authors' processing: Samples collectively showed 60 to 75 TRBV and around 15 TRBJ segments. TCRdb reprocessed the multiplex PCR reads via MiXCR and lists one record per CDR3 protein. What appears here as the V and J calls and clone size reflects TCRdb's work, not the paper's. The table has some 440,000 distinct CDR3 sequences, 20% to 25% seen once. As for time point: persistent/refractory GD, antithyroid drugs over 5 years with positive TRAb. Generation of the TCR library employed RNA extracted from PBMCs. By American Thyroid Association guidelines, Graves' disease was diagnosed in the cohort. Those enrolled as patients came out of an endocrinology department in Xi'an, China.

The chain recombines TRBV6-1 with TRBJ1-6; D not resolved. The clonotype originates from a female donor with Graves disease. The source material was peripheral blood mononuclear cells (PBMCs), sampled when the disease was refractory, from a patient treated with antithyroid drugs. The CDR3 sequence: CASTETGGPYNSPLHF. The CDR3 coding sequence is TGTGCCAGCACCGAAACGGGAGGCCCCTATAATTCACCCCTCCACTTT.